This T cell receptor beta chain was profiled in a study of blood T cell repertoires in COVID-19. Turning to the study itself: Researchers got acute and convalescent COVID-19 samples from the United States, Italy and Spain. The analysed material was cDNA or gDNA that came from T cells, B-cell-depleted T cells, or PBMCs.

Trimming removed 3 bases from V and 4 bases from J, with 10 bases in between. This CDR3 comprises 14 residues. From germline, CDR1 is LNHDA and CDR2 SQIVND (reference sequence). Authors' methods: Scientists estimated how many nucleated cells there were by amplifying reference gene primers. Generated by immunoSEQ multiplex PCR, the TCRdb table keeps only in-frame clones and is missing some. V and J calls plus clone size are reproduced from that table; the DNA served to infer D and trimming. This table has about 210,000 clones, approximately 89% appearing once. The chain uses TRBV19 and TRBJ1-5, with D maybe TRBD1 (6 bases). This TCR was sampled from a woman in her forties with acute or convalescent COVID-19. Sample: peripheral blood. The CDR3 is CASSIGQNNQPQHF. The DNA of the CDR3 is TGTGCCAGTAGTATTGGACAGAATAATCAGCCCCAGCATTTT. The full variable domain, in which reference TRBV19 and TRBJ1-5 provide the parts outside the CDR3, is DGGITQSPKYLFRKEGQNVTLSCEQNLNHDAMYWYRQDPGQGLRLIYYSQIVNDFQKGDIAEGYSVSREKKESFPLTVTSAQKNPTAFYLCASSIGQNNQPQHFGDGTRLSIL.